This T cell receptor (beta chain) was sequenced for a study of T cells in women clearing cervical HPV infection. Study-wide context: Controls gave blood once infection was undetectable; cases at lesion identification.

The V gene's germline CDR1 is SGHNT and CDR2 YYREEE (reference sequence). Trimming took 10 bases from V and 8 from J, leaving 22 bases between them. The CDR3 runs to 15 residues. Turning to this clone: The CDR3 is cut off 3 residues early in the read; its end comes from the germline J gene.

This table comes from immunoSEQ multiplex PCR, and its TCRdb copy is limited to in-frame clones, with some not included. This sample's clone table lists fewer than 50,000 clones. The genes are TRBV5-4 and TRBJ1-6; the D is unclear. Sample: blood buffy coat. The sequence was collected from a woman aged 18 to 75 with a cervical HPV16 infection that either progressed to CIN3+ or cleared (not recorded which). Partial CDR3 DNA: TGTGCCTTTCGAAGTAGGGCGAGTACGGATTCACCC. It yields the protein CAFRSRASTDSP. The whole CDR3 is CAFRSRASTDSPLHF.